The clone carrying this T cell receptor beta chain was seen only a few times. Antigen specificity is unknown. The sample is drawn from a study of cytomegalovirus exposure and HLA in healthy donors. Study outcomes and limitations: Later on, an analysis found that several of the most significant clusters appeared to be linked to common viral pathogens, which included parvovirus B19. TCR beta V- and J-gene trimming was later associated with a missense DCLRE1C variant. One cluster of highly shared sequence variants probably arose as a sequencing artifact. Prior analysis indicated that the majority of TCR beta V segments exhibited productivity approximately 90% or approximately 30% of the time.

The PCR used 60 Vbeta and 13 Jbeta primers. Measured with immunoSEQ multiplex PCR; TCRdb has only the in-frame clones, and not every one. The sample lists approximately 170,000 clones, roughly 72% occurring once. The CDR3 sequence is 15 residues long. V dropped 0 bases and J dropped 3 bases, with 12 bases sitting between them. Germline V gives CDR1 MNHEY, CDR2 SVGAGI. Material for sequencing was PBMCs. This sequence was found in a woman aged 25-40 years in good health and CMV-seropositive. This chain links TRBV6-5 with TRBJ2-7, with D perhaps matching TRBD1 (5 bases). Written as DNA, the CDR3 is TGTGCCAGCAGTTACTCGAATGCAGGGAACTACGAGCAGTACTTC. This codes for CASSYSNAGNYEQYF.